This T cell receptor beta chain derives from a study of blood T cell repertoires in COVID-19. This CDR3 region has 13 residues. Germline CDR1 reads MNHEY; CDR2 reads SVGAGI. The ends were cut back, 7 bases at V and 8 bases at J, with 17 bases in the middle. Data came from immunoSEQ multiplex PCR; TCRdb stores just in-frame clones and leaves some out. The data show some 400,000 clones, about 90% seen once. This chain connects TRBV6-5 to TRBJ1-2; tentatively, D is TRBD1 (5 bases). The source material was PBMCs or T cells enriched from blood (not recorded which). The receptor comes from a woman under 40 who had recovered from COVID-19. The CDR3, as DNA: TGTGCCAGCACTACAGGCCTGGCTACCGGCTACACCTTC. This sequence encodes CASTTGLATGYTF.